One sample yielded the 18 T cell receptor beta chains listed below, sequenced in a study of CD8+CD57+ T cells in acquired aplastic anemia. The use of genomic DNA as template underpinned the TCR beta VDJ and CDR3 profiling. MiXCR, run by TCRdb on the reads, gives a single entry per CDR3 protein. The data hold approximately 190,000 distinct CDR3 sequences, with 64% observed a single time. Sequencing was performed on sorted CD4+, CD8+, or CD8+CD57+ T cells (not recorded which) from PBMCs. The receptors originated from a human donor with severe aplastic anemia or a healthy control (not recorded which).

This clonotype was detected a few times. In DNA, the CDR3 is TGCAGTGCCCTCAAGAACACCGGGGAGCTGTTTTTT. This gives the protein CSALKNTGELFF. The chain combines TRBV20-1 with TRBJ2-2, with no clear D. The V gene lost 6 bases and the J gene lost 1 base, with 6 bases spanning the gap. The CDR3 loop spans 12 amino acids. Looked up from germline, CDR1 is DFQATT and CDR2 is SNEGSKA (reference sequence).

This rearrangement joins TRBV7-3 to TRBJ1-1; tentatively, D is TRBD1 (6 bases). V was trimmed by 2 bases and J by 0 bases, leaving 16 bases between them. CDR1 is SGHTA, CDR2 FQGTGA, per germline. This CDR3 is 17 amino acids long. The CDR3 sequence is CASSLDGRTVMNTEAFF. The DNA of the CDR3 is TGTGCCAGCAGCTTAGACGGAAGGACAGTCATGAACACTGAAGCTTTCTTT.

The chain carries TRBV7-2 and TRBJ2-5; 8 bases line up with TRBD2. Germline trimming cut 2 bases from V and 5 bases from J; bases unmatched to any gene: 7. Germline assignment: CDR1 SGHTA and CDR2 FQGNSA. CDR3 size: 15 residues. The CDR3 DNA reads TGTGCCAGCAGCTTACTAGGGACTAGAGTTGAGACCCAGTACTTC. It is translated as CASSLLGTRVETQYF.

The J gene is TRBJ2-1, the V gene TRBV5-1, with 8 nucleotides matching TRBD1. The better agreement between TRBJ2-5 and the DNA end casts doubt on the J call. The CDR3 runs 15 residues. Germline CDR1 SGHRS, CDR2 YFSETQ. The CDR3 DNA follows: TGCGCCAGCAGCCAACAGGGGGGAATAGGAGAGACCCAGTACTTC. It is translated as CASSQQGGIGETQYF.

The V call is TRBV6-5, the J call TRBJ2-5, with 8 bases fitting TRBD1. This CDR3 comprises 14 residues. Trimming at V came to 8 bases and at J to 1 base, leaving 6 bases not matched to a gene. Per the germline V gene, CDR1 is MNHEY and CDR2 is SVGAGI. CDR3: CASGQGTGQETQYF. Written as DNA, the CDR3 is TGTGCCAGCGGACAAGGGACAGGCCAAGAGACCCAGTACTTC.

The gene calls are TRBV19 and TRBJ1-2; no definite D call. Trimming removed 5 bases at V and 4 bases at J, with 17 bases between. The CDR3 is 15 residues long. The germline gives CDR1 LNHDA, CDR2 SQIVND (reference sequence). Here the CDR3 DNA reads TGTGCCAGTAGTCCTCGGGCAGCTATGGGCTATGGCTACACCTTC. Encoded protein: CASSPRAAMGYGYTF.

CDR3: CSARVALEQYF. DNA of the CDR3: TGCAGTGCTAGGGTAGCTCTCGAGCAGTACTTC. This chain links TRBV20-1 with TRBJ2-7, with no clear D. Trimming took off 3 bases at V and 6 bases at J, with 9 bases between the two ends. CDR1 is DFQATT and CDR2 is SNEGSKA in the germline V gene (reference sequence). The CDR3 spans 11 residues.

V usage is TRBV7-9 and J usage is TRBJ2-2; no firm D call. Germline V lookup: CDR1 SEHNR, CDR2 FQNEAQ (reference sequence). The V end was cut by 4 bases, the J end by 7 bases, with 10 bases between. The CDR3 is 13 amino acids. Here the CDR3 reads CASSSRLSGELFF. DNA of the CDR3: TGTGCCAGCAGCTCCCGACTTAGCGGGGAGCTGTTTTTT.

The chain uses TRBV20-1 and TRBJ1-5; possibly TRBD1 for D (5 bases). V lost 6 bases and J 1 base, leaving 19 bases between the germline ends. CDR3 length: 16 residues. Germline V gene sequence: CDR1 DFQATT, CDR2 SNEGSKA (reference sequence). Here the CDR3 reads CSALREGSRSNQPQHF. The CDR3 DNA follows: TGCAGTGCGCTGCGTGAGGGGTCGAGGAGCAATCAGCCCCAGCATTTT.

This clonotype has a handful of counts. The gene calls are TRBV5-1 and TRBJ2-7; TRBD2 matches 10 bases. Unmatched junction bases numbered 6, after V lost 5 bases and J lost 7 bases. The CDR3 length is 13 residues. Germline V lookup: CDR1 SGHRS, CDR2 YFSETQ. The CDR3 DNA follows: TGCGCCAGCAGGCCTAGCGGGGGCTGGGAGCAGTACTTC. It translates to CASRPSGGWEQYF.

This clonotype was detected a few times. V is TRBV7-2 and J is TRBJ2-7, with D possibly matching TRBD2 (6 bases). The ends were cut back, 5 bases at V and 6 bases at J, with 14 bases in the middle. CDR1 and CDR2 from the germline V gene are SGHTA and FQGNSA. This CDR3 comprises 13 residues. The DNA of the CDR3 is TGTGCCAGCAGCCTAGGAGGGGACGGCGAGCAGTACTTC. This translates into CASSLGGDGEQYF.

This chain connects TRBV5-1 to TRBJ1-3, with D hard to call. CDR1 SGHRS and CDR2 YFSETQ come from the germline V gene. Trimming pared 0 bases from V and 4 bases from J, leaving 14 bases between. The CDR3 is 16 amino acids. The DNA of the CDR3 is TGCGCCAGCAGCTTGGTGGTGGGCGCGAGAGGAAACACCATATATTTT. Amino acids: CASSLVVGARGNTIYF.

The CDR3: CASSSGQVNTEAFF. CDR3 bases: TGCGCCAGCAGCTCGGGACAGGTGAACACTGAAGCTTTCTTT. The V and J genes are TRBV5-1 and TRBJ1-1; TRBD1 aligns across 8 bases. The CDR3 runs 14 residues. Germline CDR1 SGHRS, CDR2 YFSETQ. J was trimmed by 0 bases and V by 3 bases; bases with no gene match: 1.

Details on this clonotype: A much larger clonotype is one base distant, so this may be a read error. Here the CDR3 reads CASGLTTGNTGELFF. In DNA, the CDR3 is TGTGCCAGCGGCTTAACGACGGGGAACACCGGGGAGCTGTTTTTT. This chain uses TRBV7-8 with TRBJ2-2; D gene ambiguous. Germline lookup yields CDR1 SGHVS and CDR2 FQNEAQ. This CDR3 has 15 residues.

The chain is built from TRBV10-3 and TRBJ2-3; TRBD2 aligns across 12 bases. The germline CDR1 and CDR2 sequences are ENHRY and SYGVKD. J lost 4 bases, V lost 0 bases, and 5 bases had no gene match. The CDR3 runs 17 residues. The CDR3 DNA is TGTGCCATCAGTGAGTCGAAACTAGCGGGGGGTGCAGATACGCAGTATTTT. Amino acids: CAISESKLAGGADTQYF.

This clonotype appeared a single time. The V call is TRBV20-1, the J call TRBJ1-2, with 7 bases aligning to TRBD1. The CDR3 is 12 amino acids. CDR1 is DFQATT, CDR2 SNEGSKA, per germline (reference sequence). With 2 bases clipped from V and 8 bases from J, the junction kept 5 bases outside the gene matches. This chain's CDR3 is CSARTGVGGYTF. CDR3 nucleotide sequence: TGCAGTGCTAGAACAGGGGTGGGAGGCTACACCTTC.

The chain recombines TRBV10-3 with TRBJ2-6; possible D gene TRBD2, 5 bases. Germline V lookup: CDR1 ENHRY, CDR2 SYGVKD. The V end lost 0 bases, the J end lost 3 bases, and 9 bases lay between the germline ends. This CDR3 contains 16 residues. CDR3 sequence (DNA): TGTGCCATCAGTGAGTCGGAGGAAGGTGGGGCCAACGTCCTGACTTTC. This translates into CAISESEEGGANVLTF.

The rearrangement links TRBV18 to TRBJ1-1, with D perhaps TRBD1 (5 bases). The CDR3 loop spans 15 amino acids. Trimming shortened V by 0 bases and J by 5 bases, and 13 bases separated the two germline ends. Germline-derived CDR1 and CDR2 are KGHSH and LQKENI. The CDR3 here is CASSPPGEGRTEAFF. In DNA, the CDR3 is TGTGCCAGCTCACCACCGGGGGAGGGAAGGACTGAAGCTTTCTTT.